Following are 18 T cell receptor beta chains from one sample sequenced in a study of T-cell reconstitution after alpha-beta-depleted transplantation in children. It was with unique molecular identifiers that the TCRbeta library was prepared. Each CDR3 protein is one row after TCRdb ran MiXCR on the PCR reads. The repertoire consists of 600,000 to 800,000 distinct CDR3 sequences, with around 13% occurring once and the leading ten covering 0.79%. The sample in question was PBMCs, obtained before TCRalphabeta/CD19-depleted stem cell transplant. These receptors were taken from a girl aged 2 to 10 with congenital amegakaryocytic thrombocytopenia, due to receive a stem cell transplant.

This clonotype was counted a few times. CDR3 nucleotide sequence: TGCGCCAGCAGCTTGGAAGGCGGGATGAGATCACCCCTCCACTTT. Its translation: CASSLEGGMRSPLHF. This chain links TRBV5-1 with TRBJ1-6, with unresolved D. CDR3 length: 15 amino acids. Germline CDR1 reads SGHRS; CDR2 reads YFSETQ. V lost 0 bases, J lost 10 bases, and 14 bases lay in between.

This clonotype was recorded a few times. The chain uses TRBV5-1 and TRBJ1-1, with 9 positions matching TRBD1. With V trimmed by 4 bases and J by 0 bases, 10 bases remained unmatched. Per germline, CDR1 SGHRS and CDR2 YFSETQ. This CDR3 has 17 residues. This CDR3 reads CASSPPGTGNLNTEAFF. The CDR3 DNA sequence: TGCGCCAGCAGCCCGCCAGGGACAGGGAACCTGAACACTGAAGCTTTCTTT.

The chain joins TRBV5-1 to TRBJ2-5; D remains unclear. Trimming removed 0 bases at V and 5 bases at J, with 11 bases between. This CDR3 comprises 14 residues. Per the germline V gene, CDR1 is SGHRS and CDR2 is YFSETQ. The CDR3 loop reads CASSLGHERETQYF. The CDR3, as DNA: TGCGCCAGCAGCTTGGGCCACGAAAGGGAGACCCAGTACTTC.

This clonotype was recorded many times. The chain couples TRBV4-2 to TRBJ2-2; D is ambiguous. Germline V gives CDR1 LGHNA, CDR2 YNFKEQ. The CDR3 is made up of 16 amino acids. Trimming pared 2 bases from V and 2 bases from J, leaving 12 bases between. The CDR3 sequence: CASSQSPRYNTGELFF. Written as DNA, the CDR3 is TGTGCCAGCAGCCAAAGCCCCCGATATAACACCGGGGAGCTGTTTTTT.

The chain couples TRBV11-2 to TRBJ1-4; 8 nucleotides line up with TRBD1. The CDR3 length is 15 residues. The germline V gene has CDR1 SGHAT and CDR2 FQNNGV. V dropped 5 bases and J dropped 5; count of bases not matched to a gene: 7. CDR3 in DNA: TGTGCCAGCAGCCCAGGGGGCACCGAGAATGAAAAACTGTTTTTT. Protein product: CASSPGGTENEKLFF.

The CDR3, as DNA: TGTGCCATCCAGAACAGCGGGACCACCGGGGAGCTGTTTTTT. Protein product: CAIQNSGTTGELFF. The V call is TRBV10-3, the J call TRBJ2-2; the match to TRBD2 covers 7 bases. CDR3 length: 14 amino acids. The J segment lost 4 bases and the V segment lost 8 bases, leaving 7 bases of the junction unmatched. CDR1 and CDR2 (germline): ENHRY, SYGVKD.

This clonotype was recorded at least ten times. V is TRBV7-9 and J is TRBJ1-1; tentative D call: TRBD1 (6 bases). Germline values: CDR1 SEHNR, CDR2 FQNEAQ (reference sequence). The V end lost 6 bases, the J end lost 5 bases, and 22 bases lay between the germline ends. This CDR3 has 16 residues. CDR3 nucleotide sequence: TGTGCCAGCAGACCCTCTGAGGGGGGCCAGAGGACTGAAGCTTTCTTT. Translated, it gives CASRPSEGGQRTEAFF.

Ten or more counts support this clonotype. The chain is built from TRBV20-1 and TRBJ2-2; 8 nucleotides agree with TRBD2. V dropped 0 bases and J dropped 4; count of bases not matched to a gene: 7. The CDR3 extends over 16 amino acids. Per germline, CDR1 DFQATT and CDR2 SNEGSKA (reference sequence). In DNA, the CDR3 is TGCAGTGCTAGAGATCCAGCGGGAGAGGGCACCGGGGAGCTGTTTTTT. Residues: CSARDPAGEGTGELFF.

This clonotype was picked up a small number of times. V and J are TRBV9 and TRBJ2-7; D gene ambiguous. Germline V gene data show CDR1 as SGDLS and CDR2 as YYNGEE. V dropped 0 bases and J dropped 3 bases, with 7 bases sitting between them. This CDR3 contains 13 residues. CDR3 nucleotides: TGTGCCAGCAGCGTAGGACCGAGCTACGAGCAGTACTTC. It specifies CASSVGPSYEQYF.

V is TRBV28 and J is TRBJ2-7, with 7 bases matching TRBD2. CDR1 and CDR2 (germline): MDHEN, SYDVKM. The CDR3 is 15 residues long. V gave up 5 bases and J gave up 2 bases; unmatched junction bases: 9. CDR3 DNA sequence: TGTGCCAGCAGTACTATAGCGGGTCGCGCCTACGAGCAGTACTTC. Translating it yields CASSTIAGRAYEQYF.

The chain recombines TRBV5-1 with TRBJ2-3; D unclear. Germline V gene sequence: CDR1 SGHRS, CDR2 YFSETQ. V lost 4 bases to trimming and J lost 1 base, with 13 bases between them. This CDR3 comprises 15 residues. This chain's CDR3 is CASSTTEPRTDTQYF. The CDR3 DNA reads TGCGCCAGCAGCACGACGGAACCCCGCACAGATACGCAGTATTTT.

Concerning this clonotype: This could be a read error, since a much larger clone is one nucleotide away. This chain connects TRBV15 to TRBJ2-5, with D possibly TRBD1 on 6 matching bases. This CDR3 spans 12 amino acids. Germline CDR1 is LNHNV and CDR2 is YYDKDF (reference sequence). As DNA, the CDR3 is TGTGCCACCAGTAATGTCCAGGGGACCCAGTCCTTC. It specifies CATSNVQGTQSF. Full variable domain (remainder filled in from reference TRBV15 and TRBJ2-5): DAMVIQNPRYQVTQFGKPVTLSCSQTLNHNVMYWYQQKSSQAPKLLFHYYDKDFNNEADTPDNFQSRRPNTSFCFLDIRSPGLGDTAMYLCATSNVQGTQSFGPGTRLLVL.

Many counts were recorded for this clonotype. The chain carries TRBV6-2 or TRBV6-3 and TRBJ1-5, with D hard to call. This CDR3 region has 12 residues. CDR1 and CDR2 (germline): MNHEY, SVGEGT. Trimming left V 6 bases short and J 4 bases short, with 7 bases between. In DNA form, the CDR3 reads TGTGCCAGCAGAAACCCAAATCAGCCCCAGCATTTT. It specifies CASRNPNQPQHF.

This sequence joins TRBV7-8 and TRBJ2-7, with 8 bases matching TRBD1. V was clipped by 8 bases and J by 2 bases; unmatched bases: 11. Per germline, CDR1 SGHVS and CDR2 FQNEAQ. This CDR3 is built from 15 residues. Written as DNA, the CDR3 is TGTGCCAGCCGCCACGGACAGGGAAAAGCCTACGAGCAGTACTTC. The encoded protein is CASRHGQGKAYEQYF.

The chain uses TRBV5-1 and TRBJ2-1; D unclear. V dropped 0 bases and J dropped 2 bases, with 15 bases sitting between them. The germline gives CDR1 SGHRS, CDR2 YFSETQ. The CDR3 extends over 17 amino acids. CDR3 loop: CASSLAEESIAYNEQFF. The CDR3 nucleotides read TGCGCCAGCAGCTTGGCCGAAGAGAGCATTGCCTACAATGAGCAGTTCTTC.

The table lists this clonotype with a few counts. V is TRBV28 and J is TRBJ2-2; D is unresolved. The V end lost 4 bases, the J end lost 1 base, and 13 bases lay between the germline ends. The germline CDR1 and CDR2 sequences are MDHEN and SYDVKM. The CDR3 loop spans 16 amino acids. The CDR3 here is CASSSGRNGNTGELFF. For the CDR3, the DNA is TGTGCCAGCAGTTCCGGGCGGAATGGGAACACCGGGGAGCTGTTTTTT. Full variable domain (outside the CDR3, taken from reference TRBV28 and TRBJ2-2): DVKVTQSSRYLVKRTGEKVFLECVQDMDHENMFWYRQDPGLGLRLIYFSYDVKMKEKGDIPEGYSVSREKKERFSLILESASTNQTSMYLCASSSGRNGNTGELFFGEGSRLTVL.

This clonotype was found many times. The rearrangement links TRBV20-1 to TRBJ2-1; 7 bases fit TRBD1. CDR1 is DFQATT and CDR2 is SNEGSKA in the germline V gene (reference sequence). This CDR3 is 16 amino acids long. With 2 bases clipped from V and 5 bases from J, the junction kept 12 bases outside the gene matches. In nucleotides, the CDR3 is TGCAGTGCTAGACCCCAGAGGACAGGTCTTAACAATGAGCAGTTCTTC. The encoded protein is CSARPQRTGLNNEQFF.

This clonotype came up once. The chain links TRBV6-1 to TRBJ1-2; 9 bases fit TRBD1. The V gene end was trimmed by 2 bases and the J gene end by 6 bases; junction bases not matched to a gene: 7. Germline lookup yields CDR1 MNHNS and CDR2 SASEGT. The CDR3 is made up of 15 amino acids. CDR3 loop: CASSELGDRVDGYTF. The CDR3 DNA is TGTGCCAGCAGTGAACTGGGGGACAGGGTGGATGGCTACACCTTC.